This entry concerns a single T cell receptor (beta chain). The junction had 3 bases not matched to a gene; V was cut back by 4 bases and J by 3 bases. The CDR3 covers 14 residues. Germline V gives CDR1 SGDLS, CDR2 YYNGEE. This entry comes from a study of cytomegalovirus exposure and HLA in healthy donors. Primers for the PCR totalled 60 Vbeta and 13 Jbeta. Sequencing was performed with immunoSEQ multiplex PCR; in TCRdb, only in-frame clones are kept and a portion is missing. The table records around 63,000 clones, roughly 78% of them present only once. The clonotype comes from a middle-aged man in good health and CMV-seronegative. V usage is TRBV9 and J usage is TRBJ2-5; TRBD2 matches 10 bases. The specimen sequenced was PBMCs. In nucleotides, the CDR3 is TGTGCCAGCAGCCCCGGACTAGCGGAAGAGACCCAGTACTTC. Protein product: CASSPGLAEETQYF.